The subject of this entry is one T cell receptor (beta chain). The sample comes from a study of T cell changes during pregnancy in multiple sclerosis. With 5 bases removed from V and 0 bases from J, the gap between germline ends came to 8 bases. The CDR3 totals 14 residues. Per germline, CDR1 MNHEY and CDR2 SVGAGI. This table comes from immunoSEQ multiplex PCR, and its TCRdb copy is limited to in-frame clones, with some not included. This sample carries approximately 12,000 clones, just under 95% of them seen once, and the ten largest clones take 0.25% to 0.3%. The origin of this receptor is a female donor with multiple sclerosis, enrolled in a pregnancy study. The V call is TRBV6-5, the J call TRBJ1-5; D possibly corresponds to TRBD1 (5 bases). The sequenced sample was CD4+ T cells from peripheral blood mononuclear cells, obtained before pregnancy. The CDR3 sequence: CASSPRDSNQPQHF. CDR3 nucleotides: TGTGCCAGCAGTCCCAGGGATAGCAATCAGCCCCAGCATTTT.